These 11 T cell receptor beta chains share one sample of origin, sequenced in a study of T cell repertoires in cytomegalovirus infection. Each CDR3 protein gets one entry after TCRdb re-called the reads with MiXCR. The sample holds roughly 130,000 distinct CDR3 sequences, less than 9.5% seen once. The sample taken for sequencing was PBMCs. These receptor sequences come from a human donor in good health (CMV status not recorded). Some clones in this sample may be carry-over from other donors' samples.

In this sample, this clonotype turned up many times. The rearrangement uses TRBV19 and TRBJ1-1; D is unresolved. Germline-derived CDR1 and CDR2 are LNHDA and SQIVND (reference sequence). V dropped 4 bases and J dropped 6 bases, with 15 bases sitting between them. The CDR3 runs to 14 residues. The CDR3 region has the DNA TGTGCCAGTAGTAACCCAATCCGCGGCGCTGAAGCTTTCTTT. This encodes CASSNPIRGAEAFF.

This clonotype was counted many times. The genes are TRBV7-8 and TRBJ2-7; 9 bases are a match to TRBD1. CDR3 size: 15 residues. Germline assignment: CDR1 SGHVS and CDR2 FQNEAQ. J was trimmed by 3 bases and V by 5 bases; bases with no gene match: 8. In DNA, the CDR3 is TGTGCCAGCAGCACGGGGACAGGGCCGTACTACGAGCAGTACTTC. Its translation is CASSTGTGPYYEQYF.

This clonotype appeared many times. The CDR3 coding sequence is TGTGCCAGCAGCGCTCGGCGGGGGGCTTACAATGAGCAGTTCTTC. It is translated as CASSARRGAYNEQFF. The chain is built from TRBV2 and TRBJ2-1; 8 positions agree with TRBD2. V lost 6 bases, J lost 4 bases, and 8 bases stayed unmatched. This CDR3 contains 15 residues. Germline values: CDR1 SNHLY, CDR2 FYNNEI.

The chain recombines TRBV5-5 with TRBJ1-1; D is unclear. The CDR3 spans 12 residues. Germline CDR1 reads SGHKS; CDR2 reads YYEKEE (reference sequence). Trimming took 0 bases from V and 8 from J, leaving 8 bases between them. The CDR3 sequence is CASSLDVAEAFF. The CDR3 nucleotides read TGTGCCAGCAGCTTGGACGTGGCAGAAGCTTTCTTT.

This clonotype appeared many times. The rearrangement joins TRBV5-1 to TRBJ1-1; TRBD1 agrees at 10 bases. The germline CDR1 and CDR2 sequences are SGHRS and YFSETQ. The CDR3 totals 16 residues. V dropped 4 bases and J dropped 1; count of bases not matched to a gene: 7. Here the CDR3 reads CASSPRQGARNTEAFF. In nucleotides, the CDR3 is TGCGCCAGCAGCCCAAGACAGGGGGCGAGGAACACTGAAGCTTTCTTT.

The V and J genes are TRBV29-1 and TRBJ2-3; the match to TRBD2 covers 7 bases. CDR1 is SQVTM and CDR2 is ANQGSEA in the germline V gene. J gave up 7 bases and V 6 bases, and 10 bases lay outside the gene matches. CDR3 length: 13 amino acids. CDR3 DNA sequence: TGCAGCGTGGGGGGGGTGGCCCCCCATACGCAGTATTTT. Amino acid sequence: CSVGGVAPHTQYF.

In this sample, this clonotype turned up a few times. The rearrangement links TRBV14 to TRBJ2-7, with TRBD2 matching 12 bases. The CDR3 totals 15 residues. J gave up 6 bases and V 4 bases, and 7 bases lay outside the gene matches. Germline V gene data show CDR1 as SGHDN and CDR2 as FVKESK. The CDR3 region has the DNA TGTGCCAGCAGCCGCCCTAGCGGGGGGGCCAGCGAGCAGTACTTC. Amino acids: CASSRPSGGASEQYF.

This clonotype was counted at least ten times. V is TRBV11-2 and J is TRBJ1-1; perhaps TRBD1 as D (6 bases). Germline V CDR1 and CDR2: SGHAT, FQNNGV. The CDR3 length is 14 residues. The ends were cut back, 4 bases at V and 0 bases at J, with 9 bases in the middle. In DNA form, the CDR3 reads TGTGCCAGCAGCTATGCAGGGGTGAACACTGAAGCTTTCTTT. Translating gives CASSYAGVNTEAFF.

This clonotype was counted only a few times. The V call is TRBV29-1, the J call TRBJ1-3; possibly TRBD1 for D (6 bases). The CDR3 spans 15 residues. V shed 8 bases and J shed 0 bases, with 17 bases lying between them. From germline, CDR1 is SQVTM and CDR2 ANQGSEA. The CDR3 region is CSYKGEASSGNTIYF. The CDR3 nucleotides read TGCAGCTATAAGGGGGAGGCCTCCTCTGGAAACACCATATATTTT.

This clonotype was counted at least ten times. The chain employs TRBV7-9 and TRBJ2-4; D remains ambiguous. The CDR3 runs 14 residues. CDR1 is SEHNR and CDR2 is FQNEAQ in the germline V gene (reference sequence). The V gene lost 5 bases and the J gene lost 0 bases, with 8 bases spanning the gap. The CDR3 protein is CASSPALAKNIQYF. In DNA, the CDR3 is TGTGCCAGCAGCCCGGCACTAGCCAAAAACATTCAGTACTTC.

This clonotype was counted at least ten times. The V and J genes are TRBV27 and TRBJ1-2; the D is unclear. Trimming stripped 3 bases from V and 3 bases from J, with 8 bases between. The germline V gene encodes CDR1 MNHEY and CDR2 SMNVEV (reference sequence). The CDR3 runs to 13 residues. CDR3 nucleotides: TGTGCCAGCAGTTTGAACACTTACTATGGCTACACCTTC. It yields the protein CASSLNTYYGYTF.